This TCR beta chain was recorded in a study of T cell responses to AZD1222 COVID-19 vaccine. General observations from the study: Donors skewed white British and female; clonal diversity was possibly underestimated. Seropositive at baseline were only a handful of AZD1222 recipients.

This table comes from immunoSEQ multiplex PCR, and its TCRdb copy is limited to in-frame clones, with some not included. Here the sample spans around 94,000 clones, roughly 90% being singletons. To note about this clone: Its antigen is unknown.

Trimming took 3 bases from V and 2 from J; bases not matched to a gene: 12. Germline V CDR1 and CDR2: SGDLS, YYNGEE. The CDR3 length is 17 residues. The TCR comes from an adult in good health. The chain combines TRBV9 with TRBJ2-5; TRBD1 matches at 8 bases. The sample here was peripheral blood, taken on day 0 of AZD1222 vaccination. CDR3 loop: CASSAYPFGTGQETQYF. The CDR3 DNA reads TGTGCCAGCAGCGCGTACCCGTTCGGGACAGGTCAAGAGACCCAGTACTTC.